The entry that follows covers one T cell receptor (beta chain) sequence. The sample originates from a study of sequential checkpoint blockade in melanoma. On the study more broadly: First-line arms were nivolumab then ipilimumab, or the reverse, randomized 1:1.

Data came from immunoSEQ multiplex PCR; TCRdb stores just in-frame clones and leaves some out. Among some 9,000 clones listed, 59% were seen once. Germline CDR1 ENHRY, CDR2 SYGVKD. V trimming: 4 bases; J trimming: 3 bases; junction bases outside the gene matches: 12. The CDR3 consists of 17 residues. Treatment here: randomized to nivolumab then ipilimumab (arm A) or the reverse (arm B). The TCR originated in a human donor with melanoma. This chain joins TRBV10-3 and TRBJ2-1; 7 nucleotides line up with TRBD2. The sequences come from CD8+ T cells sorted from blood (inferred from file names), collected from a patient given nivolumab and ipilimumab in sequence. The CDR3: CAISVDGGGFLYNEQFF. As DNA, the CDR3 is TGTGCCATCAGTGTAGATGGCGGGGGATTCCTCTACAATGAGCAGTTCTTC.